The clone carrying this T cell receptor beta chain was observed many times. Its specificity is unknown. Trimming stripped 6 bases from V and 8 bases from J, with 17 bases between. CDR1 is SQVTM and CDR2 is ANQGSEA in the germline V gene. The CDR3 has 13 residues. This record belongs to a study of blood T cells in healthy people across ages. Study results and caveats: As age increased, TCR beta diversity per million T cells fell in a roughly linear fashion. Estimates drawn from one million T cells were deemed to understate diversity. What prevented conclusive comparison of naive and antigen-experienced cells was that PBMCs were unsorted.

PCR was performed a second time for roughly 6 to 12 cycles using a sample-barcoded 5' primer and a J-beta primer mix. The authors tagged each cDNA molecule using a template-switch adaptor with 12 random nucleotides. From the 5' RACE reads, TCRdb called clonotypes with MiXCR, one entry per CDR3 protein. Of about 1,500,000 distinct CDR3 sequences listed, approximately 28% are singletons. Specimen: blood. This rearrangement joins TRBV29-1 to TRBJ2-1; tentatively, D is TRBD2 (5 bases). The source is a woman in her twenties or thirties in good health. The CDR3 loop is CSVAQTSTHEQFF. The CDR3 region has the DNA TGCAGCGTCGCCCAAACTAGTACCCATGAGCAGTTCTTC.